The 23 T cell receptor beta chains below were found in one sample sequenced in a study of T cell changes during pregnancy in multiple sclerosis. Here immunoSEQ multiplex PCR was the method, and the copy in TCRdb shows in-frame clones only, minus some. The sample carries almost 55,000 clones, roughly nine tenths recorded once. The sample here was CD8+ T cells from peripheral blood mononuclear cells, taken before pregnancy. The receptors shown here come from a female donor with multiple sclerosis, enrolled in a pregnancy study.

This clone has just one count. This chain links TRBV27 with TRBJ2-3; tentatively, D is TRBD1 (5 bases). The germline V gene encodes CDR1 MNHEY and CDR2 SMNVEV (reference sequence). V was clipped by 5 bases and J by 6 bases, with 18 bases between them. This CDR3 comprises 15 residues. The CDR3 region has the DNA TGTGCCAGCAGTCGAATACAGGTCCCGGGTGATACGCAGTATTTT. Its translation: CASSRIQVPGDTQYF.

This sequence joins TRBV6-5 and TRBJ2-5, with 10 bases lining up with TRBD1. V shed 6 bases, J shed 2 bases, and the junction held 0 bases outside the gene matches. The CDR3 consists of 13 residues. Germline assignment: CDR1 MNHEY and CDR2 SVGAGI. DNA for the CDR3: TGTGCCAGCAGGGGACAGGGGCAAGAGACCCAGTACTTC. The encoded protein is CASRGQGQETQYF.

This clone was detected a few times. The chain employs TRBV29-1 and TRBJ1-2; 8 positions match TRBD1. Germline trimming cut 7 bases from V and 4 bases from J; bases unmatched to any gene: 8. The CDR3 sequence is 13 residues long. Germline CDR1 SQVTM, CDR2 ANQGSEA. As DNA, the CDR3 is TGCAGCGCTATCGGACAGGGACGCTATGGCTACACCTTC. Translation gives CSAIGQGRYGYTF.

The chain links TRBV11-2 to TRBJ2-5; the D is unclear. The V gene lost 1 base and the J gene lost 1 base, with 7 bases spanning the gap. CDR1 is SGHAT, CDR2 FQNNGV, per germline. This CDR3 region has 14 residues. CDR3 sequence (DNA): TGTGCCAGCAGCTTAGTTTCCTTCCAAGAGACCCAGTACTTC. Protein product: CASSLVSFQETQYF.

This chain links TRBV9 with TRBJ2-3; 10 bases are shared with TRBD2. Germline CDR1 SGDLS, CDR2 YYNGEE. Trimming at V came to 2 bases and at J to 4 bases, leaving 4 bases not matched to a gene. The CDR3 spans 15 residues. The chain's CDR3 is CASSVSGGVADTQYF. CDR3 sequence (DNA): TGTGCCAGCAGCGTGAGCGGGGGGGTCGCAGATACGCAGTATTTT. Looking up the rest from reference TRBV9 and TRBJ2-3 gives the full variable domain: DSGVTQTPKHLITATGQRVTLRCSPRSGDLSVYWYQQSLDQGLQFLIQYYNGEERAKGNILERFSAQQFPDLHSELNLSSLELGDSALYFCASSVSGGVADTQYFGPGTRLTVL.

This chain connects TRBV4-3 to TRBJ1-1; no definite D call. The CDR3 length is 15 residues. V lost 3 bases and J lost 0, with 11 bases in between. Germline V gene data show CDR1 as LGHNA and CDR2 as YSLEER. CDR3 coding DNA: TGCGCCAGCAGCCAGGCCGGGGTCATGAACACTGAAGCTTTCTTT. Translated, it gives CASSQAGVMNTEAFF.

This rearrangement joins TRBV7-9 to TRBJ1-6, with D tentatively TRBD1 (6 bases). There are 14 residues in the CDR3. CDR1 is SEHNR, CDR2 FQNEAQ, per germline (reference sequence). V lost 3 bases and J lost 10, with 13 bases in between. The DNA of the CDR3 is TGTGCCAGCAGCTTTGTACAGGGTGGATCACCCCTCCACTTT. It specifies CASSFVQGGSPLHF.

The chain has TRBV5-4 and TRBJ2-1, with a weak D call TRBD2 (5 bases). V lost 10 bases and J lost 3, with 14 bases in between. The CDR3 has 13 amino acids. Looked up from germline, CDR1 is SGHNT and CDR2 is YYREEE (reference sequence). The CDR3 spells CALEGPSYNEQFF. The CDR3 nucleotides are TGTGCCCTCGAGGGCCCAAGCTACAATGAGCAGTTCTTC.

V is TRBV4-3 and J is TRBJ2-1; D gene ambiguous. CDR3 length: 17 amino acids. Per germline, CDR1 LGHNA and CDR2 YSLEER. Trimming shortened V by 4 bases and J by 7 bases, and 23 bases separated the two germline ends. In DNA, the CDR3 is TGCGCCAGCAGCCCCTCGAGGCGCTTCAATACAATTAATGAGCAGTTCTTC. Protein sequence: CASSPSRRFNTINEQFF.

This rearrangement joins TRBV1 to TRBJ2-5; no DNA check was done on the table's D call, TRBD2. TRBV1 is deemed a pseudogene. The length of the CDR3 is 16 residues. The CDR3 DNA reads TGCACCAGCAGCCAAGATGAAGCGGGGGTAGGAGAGACCCAGTACTTC. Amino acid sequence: CTSSQDEAGVGETQYF.

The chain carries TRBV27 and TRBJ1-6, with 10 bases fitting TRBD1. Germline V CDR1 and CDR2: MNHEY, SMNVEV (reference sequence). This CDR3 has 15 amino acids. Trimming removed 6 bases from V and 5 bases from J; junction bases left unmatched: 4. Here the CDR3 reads CASRYGTGDNSPLHF. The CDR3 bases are TGTGCCAGCAGATACGGGACAGGGGATAATTCACCCCTCCACTTT.

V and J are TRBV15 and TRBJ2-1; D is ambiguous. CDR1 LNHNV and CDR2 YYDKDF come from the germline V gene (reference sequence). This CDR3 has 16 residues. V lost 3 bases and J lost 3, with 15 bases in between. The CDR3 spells CATSSPRRSVYNEQFF. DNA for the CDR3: TGTGCCACCAGCAGCCCCCGTAGGAGCGTCTACAATGAGCAGTTCTTC.

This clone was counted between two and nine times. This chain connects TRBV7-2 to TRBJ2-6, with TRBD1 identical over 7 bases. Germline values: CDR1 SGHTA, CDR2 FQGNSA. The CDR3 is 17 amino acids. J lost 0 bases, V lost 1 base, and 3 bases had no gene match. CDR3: CASSLEGAFSGANVLTF. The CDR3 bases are TGTGCCAGCAGCTTAGAGGGGGCTTTCTCTGGGGCCAACGTCCTGACTTTC.

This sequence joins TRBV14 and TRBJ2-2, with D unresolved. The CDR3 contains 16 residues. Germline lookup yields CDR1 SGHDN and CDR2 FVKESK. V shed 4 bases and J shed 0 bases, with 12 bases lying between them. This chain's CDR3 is CASSPMALANTGELFF. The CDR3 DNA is TGTGCCAGCAGCCCCATGGCCTTGGCGAACACCGGGGAGCTGTTTTTT.

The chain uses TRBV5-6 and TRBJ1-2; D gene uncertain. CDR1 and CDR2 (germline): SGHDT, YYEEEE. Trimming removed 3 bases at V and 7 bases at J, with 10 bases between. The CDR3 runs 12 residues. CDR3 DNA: TGTGCCAGCAGCTACCAGGAACCTGGCTACACCTTC. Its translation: CASSYQEPGYTF.

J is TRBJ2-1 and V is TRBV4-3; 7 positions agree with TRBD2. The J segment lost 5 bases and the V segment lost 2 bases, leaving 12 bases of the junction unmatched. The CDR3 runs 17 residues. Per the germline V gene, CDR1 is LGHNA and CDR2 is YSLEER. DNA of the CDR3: TGCGCCAGCAGCCAAATCCACGGGACTAATGTCGACAATGAGCAGTTCTTC. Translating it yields CASSQIHGTNVDNEQFF.

The CDR3 nucleotides read TGCGCCAGCAGTCAATCGATTGATCCCCTCGGGGGGTCCCGTTCGAACACCGGGGAGCTGTTTTTT. Translating gives CASSQSIDPLGGSRSNTGELFF. The chain is built from TRBV23-1 and TRBJ2-2, with 7 bases fitting TRBD2. TRBV23-1 falls under the ORF class, with uncertain function. This CDR3 comprises 22 residues. Trimming cost V 0 bases and J 0 bases; bases outside gene matches: 19.

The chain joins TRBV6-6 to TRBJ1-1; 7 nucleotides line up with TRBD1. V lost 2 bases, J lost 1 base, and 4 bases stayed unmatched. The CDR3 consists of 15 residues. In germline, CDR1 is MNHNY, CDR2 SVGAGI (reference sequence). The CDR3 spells CASSYPRGANTEAFF. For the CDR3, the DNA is TGTGCCAGCAGTTACCCCAGGGGGGCGAACACTGAAGCTTTCTTT.

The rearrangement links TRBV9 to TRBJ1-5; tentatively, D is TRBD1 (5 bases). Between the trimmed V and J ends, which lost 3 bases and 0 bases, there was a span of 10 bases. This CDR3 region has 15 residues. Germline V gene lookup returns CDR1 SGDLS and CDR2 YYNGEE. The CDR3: CASSARGLSNQPQHF. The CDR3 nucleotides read TGTGCCAGCAGCGCGCGGGGCCTTAGCAATCAGCCCCAGCATTTT. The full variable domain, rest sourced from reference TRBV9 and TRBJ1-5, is DSGVTQTPKHLITATGQRVTLRCSPRSGDLSVYWYQQSLDQGLQFLIQYYNGEERAKGNILERFSAQQFPDLHSELNLSSLELGDSALYFCASSARGLSNQPQHFGDGTRLSIL.

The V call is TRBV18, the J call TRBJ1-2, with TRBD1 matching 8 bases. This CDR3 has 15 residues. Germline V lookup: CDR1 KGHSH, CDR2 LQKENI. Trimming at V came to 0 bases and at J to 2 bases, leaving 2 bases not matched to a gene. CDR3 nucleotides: TGTGCCAGCTCACCACCGACAGGGGAAAACTATGGCTACACCTTC. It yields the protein CASSPPTGENYGYTF.

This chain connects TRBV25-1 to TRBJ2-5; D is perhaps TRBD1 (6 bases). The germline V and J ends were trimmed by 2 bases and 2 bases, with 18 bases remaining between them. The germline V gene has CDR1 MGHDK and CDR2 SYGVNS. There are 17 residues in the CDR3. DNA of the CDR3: TGTGCCAGCAGTGAACGAAGTAATATGGACAGACAAGAGACCCAGTACTTC. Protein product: CASSERSNMDRQETQYF.

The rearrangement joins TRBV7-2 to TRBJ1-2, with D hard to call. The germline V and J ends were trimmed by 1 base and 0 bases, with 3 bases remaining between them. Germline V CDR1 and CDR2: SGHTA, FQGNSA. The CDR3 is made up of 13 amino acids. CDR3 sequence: CASSLVSNYGYTF. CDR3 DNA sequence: TGTGCCAGCAGCTTAGTATCTAACTATGGCTACACCTTC.

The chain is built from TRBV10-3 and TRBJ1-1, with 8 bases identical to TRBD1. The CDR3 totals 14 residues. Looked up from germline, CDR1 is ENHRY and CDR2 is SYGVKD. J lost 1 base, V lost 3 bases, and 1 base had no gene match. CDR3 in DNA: TGTGCCATCAGTGATGGGACAGGGAACACTGAAGCTTTCTTT. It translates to CAISDGTGNTEAFF.